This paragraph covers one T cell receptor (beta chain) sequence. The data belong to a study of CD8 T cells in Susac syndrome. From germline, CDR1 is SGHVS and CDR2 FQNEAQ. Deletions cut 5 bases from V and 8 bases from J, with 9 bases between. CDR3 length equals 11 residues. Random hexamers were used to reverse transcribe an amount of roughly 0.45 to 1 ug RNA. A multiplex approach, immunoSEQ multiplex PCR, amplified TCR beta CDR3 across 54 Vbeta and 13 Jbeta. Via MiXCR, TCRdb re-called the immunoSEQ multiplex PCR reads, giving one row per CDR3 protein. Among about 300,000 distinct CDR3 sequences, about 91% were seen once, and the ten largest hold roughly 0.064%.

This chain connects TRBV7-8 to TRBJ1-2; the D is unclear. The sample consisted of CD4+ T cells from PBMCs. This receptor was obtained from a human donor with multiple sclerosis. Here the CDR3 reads CASSPVVGYTF. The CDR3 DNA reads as TGTGCCAGCAGCCCCGTAGTGGGCTACACCTTC.